This entry lists 19 T cell receptor beta chains sequenced from one sample in a study of T cell responses to AZD1222 COVID-19 vaccine. Using immunoSEQ multiplex PCR, the repertoire was profiled, and TCRdb retains in-frame clones only, with some absent. The table records some 120,000 clones, 80% to 95% of them present only once. Sequencing was performed on peripheral blood, taken on day 0 of AZD1222 vaccination. These receptors were obtained from an adult in good health.

The V and J genes are TRBV5-5 and TRBJ1-3; maybe TRBD1 (6 bases). The germline CDR1 and CDR2 sequences are SGHKS and YYEKEE (reference sequence). Trimming removed 0 bases from V and 3 bases from J, with 10 bases in between. CDR3 length: 15 amino acids. The CDR3 here is CASSLAGAGGNTIYF. The CDR3 DNA is TGTGCCAGCAGCTTGGCAGGGGCCGGTGGAAACACCATATATTTT.

V is TRBV4-1 and J is TRBJ1-2; no clear D gene. The V end was cut by 4 bases, the J end by 2 bases, with 17 bases between. The germline gives CDR1 MGHRA, CDR2 YSYEKL. This CDR3 region has 16 residues. The CDR3 nucleotides are TGCGCCAGCAGCCCCAGCACCGGGCCAGGAAACTATGGCTACACCTTC. It translates to CASSPSTGPGNYGYTF.

The V gene is TRBV9, the J gene TRBJ1-5; weak D call: TRBD1 (5 bases). Germline V gene sequence: CDR1 SGDLS, CDR2 YYNGEE. The CDR3 runs to 15 residues. The V end lost 2 bases, the J end lost 1 base, and 10 bases lay between the germline ends. Here the CDR3 reads CASSVFGGSNQPQHF. CDR3 in DNA: TGTGCCAGCAGCGTTTTTGGGGGGAGCAATCAGCCCCAGCATTTT.

The V call is TRBV7-6, the J call TRBJ1-6; D ambiguous. The V gene lost 2 bases and the J gene lost 9 bases, with 11 bases spanning the gap. From germline, CDR1 is SGHVS and CDR2 FNYEAQ. The CDR3 spans 14 residues. Here the CDR3 reads CASSLSGVLSPLHF. The CDR3 nucleotides read TGTGCCAGCAGCTTAAGTGGGGTTCTTTCACCCCTCCACTTT.

This rearrangement joins TRBV7-7 to TRBJ1-6; D gene unclear. Germline CDR1 is SSHAT and CDR2 is FNYEAQ (reference sequence). The CDR3 totals 14 residues. DNA of the CDR3: TGTGCTAGTTCCCGGAGCTCCTATAATTCACCCCTCCACTTT. It translates to CASSRSSYNSPLHF.

The CDR3 DNA is TGCGCCAGCAGCCCTACTGGGATTGGGGCCAACGTCCTGACTTTC. As protein: CASSPTGIGANVLTF. The rearrangement links TRBV5-1 to TRBJ2-6; D gene ambiguous. Looked up from germline, CDR1 is SGHRS and CDR2 is YFSETQ. The CDR3 contains 15 residues. Trimming took off 4 bases at V and 3 bases at J, with 11 bases between the two ends.

The rearrangement joins TRBV6-4 to TRBJ1-2; 8 positions match TRBD1. The germline CDR1 and CDR2 sequences are MRHNA and SNTAGT. Trimming took 2 bases from V and 5 from J; bases not matched to a gene: 7. The CDR3 is 15 residues long. This CDR3 reads CASSDGQGASYGYTF. The CDR3 region has the DNA TGTGCCAGCAGTGACGGACAGGGAGCCTCATATGGCTACACCTTC.

This chain links TRBV28 with TRBJ1-3; unclear D gene. This CDR3 comprises 15 residues. The V and J ends lost 6 bases and 0 bases respectively, with 12 bases between them. Germline V gene sequence: CDR1 MDHEN, CDR2 SYDVKM. The CDR3 bases are TGTGCCAGCAGCCTTCTCTATCCCTCTGGAAACACCATATATTTT. Amino acids: CASSLLYPSGNTIYF.

V gene TRBV6-5 combines with J gene TRBJ1-1, with D uncertain. Per the germline V gene, CDR1 is MNHEY and CDR2 is SVGAGI. V was cut by 6 bases and J by 0 bases, with 5 bases left in between. The CDR3 consists of 12 residues. The CDR3 protein is CASSKLNTEAFF. CDR3 nucleotide sequence: TGTGCCAGCAGCAAATTGAACACTGAAGCTTTCTTT.

This clone was seen a single time. This rearrangement joins TRBV6-2 or TRBV6-3 to TRBJ1-2, with D uncertain. Trimming pared 6 bases from V and 0 bases from J, leaving 8 bases between. The germline V gene has CDR1 MNHEY and CDR2 SVGEGT. The CDR3 is 13 residues long. CDR3 loop: CASRYTANYGYTF. The CDR3 DNA follows: TGTGCCAGCAGGTACACCGCTAACTATGGCTACACCTTC.

The chain links TRBV30 to TRBJ1-6, with TRBD1 identical over 7 bases. V gave up 2 bases and J gave up 9 bases; unmatched junction bases: 1. This CDR3 contains 12 residues. Looked up from germline, CDR1 is GTSNPN and CDR2 is SVGIG (reference sequence). The CDR3 coding sequence is TGTGCCTGGAGTCCAGGGGGTTCACCCCTCCACTTT. Translating it yields CAWSPGGSPLHF.

V and J are TRBV7-2 and TRBJ1-1, with unresolved D. V was clipped by 5 bases and J by 1 base, with 8 bases between them. Germline lookup yields CDR1 SGHTA and CDR2 FQGNSA. The CDR3 consists of 13 residues. The CDR3 here is CASSPWENTEAFF. The DNA for the CDR3 is TGTGCCAGCAGCCCCTGGGAGAACACTGAAGCTTTCTTT.

V and J are TRBV24-1 and TRBJ2-7; 7 nucleotides line up with TRBD1. The length of the CDR3 is 17 residues. Germline CDR1 is KGHDR and CDR2 is SFDVKD. Germline trimming cut 2 bases from V and 0 bases from J; bases unmatched to any gene: 9. This CDR3 reads CATSDSRQGRSSYEQYF. The CDR3, as DNA: TGTGCCACCAGTGATTCAAGACAGGGCCGAAGCTCCTACGAGCAGTACTTC.

The CDR3 loop reads CASSARTGDHHYGYTF. The CDR3 coding sequence is TGTGCCAGCAGCGCCCGGACAGGGGACCACCACTATGGCTACACCTTC. The chain has TRBV7-9 and TRBJ1-2; TRBD1 aligns across 9 bases. The CDR3 has 16 residues. V dropped 5 bases and J dropped 3; count of bases not matched to a gene: 10. CDR1 and CDR2 from the germline V gene are SEHNR and FQNEAQ (reference sequence). The full variable domain, rest sourced from reference TRBV7-9 and TRBJ1-2, is DTGVSQNPRHKITKRGQNVTFRCDPISEHNRLYWYRQTLGQGPEFLTYFQNEAQLEKSRLLSDRFSAERPKGSFSTLEIQRTEQGDSAMYLCASSARTGDHHYGYTFGSGTRLTVV.

This rearrangement joins TRBV27 to TRBJ1-3, with D perhaps TRBD1 (5 bases). Germline CDR1 MNHEY, CDR2 SMNVEV (reference sequence). This CDR3 comprises 16 residues. Trimming took 3 bases from V and 2 from J, leaving 14 bases between them. The CDR3 DNA follows: TGTGCCAGCAGTTTGACCCTCCAGGGACCTGGAAACACCATATATTTT. Protein sequence: CASSLTLQGPGNTIYF.

This chain connects TRBV5-1 to TRBJ2-5; D tentatively fits TRBD1 or TRBD2 (5 bases each). Trimming left V 5 bases short and J 1 base short, with 18 bases between. Germline values: CDR1 SGHRS, CDR2 YFSETQ. The CDR3 covers 16 residues. The CDR3 region is CASSISPAGGQETQYF. DNA of the CDR3: TGCGCCAGCAGTATAAGTCCCGCTGGGGGCCAAGAGACCCAGTACTTC.

This chain connects TRBV5-1 to TRBJ1-2; the match to TRBD1 covers 11 bases. The V gene's germline CDR1 is SGHRS and CDR2 YFSETQ. The CDR3 is 15 residues long. Trimming removed 4 bases from V and 2 bases from J; junction bases left unmatched: 4. The CDR3 DNA is TGCGCCAGCAGCACTTGGACAGGGGGCAACTATGGCTACACCTTC. It translates to CASSTWTGGNYGYTF.

The chain links TRBV30 to TRBJ2-7; possible D gene TRBD1, 6 bases. In germline, CDR1 is GTSNPN, CDR2 SVGIG (reference sequence). CDR3 size: 14 residues. The V end lost 2 bases, the J end lost 0 bases, and 11 bases lay between the germline ends. The CDR3 DNA reads as TGTGCCTGGAGTCTCAGGGGAGTCTCCTACGAGCAGTACTTC. It is translated as CAWSLRGVSYEQYF.

This clone was observed a single time. The rearrangement links TRBV18 to TRBJ1-5; D is perhaps TRBD1 (5 bases). Germline loops: CDR1 KGHSH, CDR2 LQKENI. The CDR3 sequence is 13 residues long. V lost 6 bases, J lost 4 bases, and 10 bases lay in between. DNA of the CDR3: TGTGCCAGCTCTGACAGAATTAATCAGCCCCAGCATTTT. The encoded protein is CASSDRINQPQHF.